Reported below is one T cell receptor (beta chain). Its antigen is undetermined. Primers: 60 Vbeta forward and 13 Jbeta reverse. This table comes from immunoSEQ multiplex PCR, and its TCRdb copy is limited to in-frame clones, with some not included. Here the sample spans about 110,000 clones, about three quarters being singletons. The data are from a study of cytomegalovirus exposure and HLA in healthy donors. Study-wide background: Inside one of the first data releases sat 85 million or so unique TCRs taken from HLA-typed donors.

Study findings and constraints: Using a false discovery rate of 0.05, a later analysis showed that around 16,000 TCR beta sequences were associated with HLA alleles.

J lost 6 bases, V lost 1 base, and 7 bases had no gene match. The CDR3 consists of 15 residues. The V gene's germline CDR1 is GTSNPN and CDR2 SVGIG (reference sequence). This receptor was obtained from a woman aged 55-69 years in good health and CMV-seropositive. The gene calls are TRBV30 and TRBJ2-7; 12 bases are a match to TRBD2. Sequenced input: PBMCs. CDR3 nucleotide sequence: TGTGCCTGGAGTGAGGCTAGCGGGAGGGCAGGCGAGCAGTACTTC. Its translation is CAWSEASGRAGEQYF.